A single T cell receptor beta chain is shown here with its context. This record belongs to a study of blood T cell repertoires in COVID-19. The wider study: Some COVID-19 samples were acute and others convalescent; all came from the United States, Italy and Spain. Sample material is recorded as cDNA or gDNA derived from T cells, B-cell-depleted T cells, or PBMCs.

Trimming took off 3 bases at V and 5 bases at J, with 8 bases between the two ends. The CDR3 covers 12 residues. In the original processing: Amplification of reference gene primers provided the estimated nucleated cell counts. Measured with immunoSEQ multiplex PCR; TCRdb has only the in-frame clones, and not every one. D and trimming were read from the DNA, whereas the V and J calls and clone size are those reported in that table. The sample shows approximately 59,000 clones, around 89% of them seen only once. The sequence was collected from a human donor in a cohort sampled during active COVID-19. The material sequenced was peripheral blood. The J gene is TRBJ2-7, the V gene TRBV12-3 or TRBV12-4; the D gene is possibly TRBD1 (5 bases). CDR3 in DNA: TGTGCCAGCAGTTTGCAGGGCCACGAGCAGTACTTC. It yields the protein CASSLQGHEQYF.